Listed here are 19 T cell receptor beta chains from one sample, sequenced in a study of blood T cell repertoires in COVID-19. Data came from immunoSEQ multiplex PCR; TCRdb stores just in-frame clones and leaves some out. The table lists 150,000 to 200,000 clones, more than 75% of them singletons, with approximately 8.7% in the top ten. The sequencing input was peripheral blood. These receptors came from a woman aged 70-85 years with acute or convalescent COVID-19.

This clone was detected only a few times. The CDR3 loop is CASSPNYEQYF. The DNA of the CDR3 is TGTGCCAGCTCCCCTAACTACGAGCAGTACTTC. The chain links TRBV18 to TRBJ2-7; D is unresolved. This CDR3 comprises 11 residues. V lost 6 bases and J 3 bases, leaving 6 bases between the germline ends. The germline V gene has CDR1 KGHSH and CDR2 LQKENI.

The chain couples TRBV5-4 to TRBJ2-3; no reliable D call. V dropped 0 bases and J dropped 0 bases, with 5 bases sitting between them. This CDR3 is built from 14 residues. Germline values: CDR1 SGHNT, CDR2 YYREEE (reference sequence). CDR3 sequence reads: CASSLGGSTDTQYF. CDR3 bases: TGTGCCAGCAGCTTGGGAGGTAGCACAGATACGCAGTATTTT.

The V call is TRBV9, the J call TRBJ1-1; 7 bases are shared with TRBD1. Germline values: CDR1 SGDLS, CDR2 YYNGEE. V trimming: 0 bases; J trimming: 1 base; junction bases outside the gene matches: 9. The CDR3 sequence is 17 residues long. DNA for the CDR3: TGTGCCAGCAGCGTAGCTCCCCGGGGACAGACGAACACTGAAGCTTTCTTT. This gives the protein CASSVAPRGQTNTEAFF. Variable domain in full (rest from reference TRBV9 and TRBJ1-1): DSGVTQTPKHLITATGQRVTLRCSPRSGDLSVYWYQQSLDQGLQFLIQYYNGEERAKGNILERFSAQQFPDLHSELNLSSLELGDSALYFCASSVAPRGQTNTEAFFGQGTRLTVV.

The V gene is TRBV6-1, the J gene TRBJ1-1, with D uncertain. The CDR3 length is 13 residues. The germline CDR1 and CDR2 sequences are MNHNS and SASEGT. V lost 2 bases, J lost 6 bases, and 10 bases lay in between. The CDR3 spells CASSELEWAEAFF. The CDR3 coding sequence is TGTGCCAGCAGTGAACTAGAATGGGCTGAAGCTTTCTTT.

The rearrangement uses TRBV7-2 and TRBJ2-7, with 9 bases identical to TRBD2. This CDR3 contains 13 residues. The V gene end was trimmed by 3 bases and the J gene end by 5 bases; junction bases not matched to a gene: 2. The germline V gene has CDR1 SGHTA and CDR2 FQGNSA. CDR3 residues: CASSFSGGDEQYF. CDR3 in DNA: TGTGCCAGCAGCTTTAGCGGGGGCGACGAGCAGTACTTC.

CDR3 loop: CATSRDRTETYEQYF. Here the CDR3 DNA reads TGTGCCACCAGCAGAGATAGAACAGAAACCTACGAGCAGTACTTC. V usage is TRBV15 and J usage is TRBJ2-7, with no clear D. V lost 0 bases to trimming and J lost 2 bases, with 11 bases between them. The CDR3 has 15 residues. Looked up from germline, CDR1 is LNHNV and CDR2 is YYDKDF (reference sequence).

J is TRBJ1-5 and V is TRBV5-6; no firm D call. The germline CDR1 and CDR2 sequences are SGHDT and YYEEEE. Trimming stripped 2 bases from V and 0 bases from J, with 9 bases between. The CDR3 length is 15 residues. The CDR3 sequence is CASSFFQSSNQPQHF. For the CDR3, the DNA is TGTGCCAGCAGCTTTTTCCAGTCTAGCAATCAGCCCCAGCATTTT.

V gene TRBV18 combines with J gene TRBJ2-1; TRBD2 matches at 8 bases. CDR1 is KGHSH and CDR2 is LQKENI in the germline V gene. After removal of 4 bases from V and 3 bases from J, the junction contained 5 bases not matched to a gene. The CDR3 is 15 amino acids. In DNA form, the CDR3 reads TGTGCCAGCTCACTGAGCGGGGGCGTCTACAATGAGCAGTTCTTC. As protein: CASSLSGGVYNEQFF. The full variable domain, with the rest looked up from reference TRBV18 and TRBJ2-1, is NAGVMQNPRHLVRRRGQEARLRCSPMKGHSHVYWYRQLPEEGLKFMVYLQKENIIDESGMPKERFSAEFPKEGPSILRIQQVVRGDSAAYFCASSLSGGVYNEQFFGPGTRLTVL.

The V gene is TRBV6-5, the J gene TRBJ2-1, with 7 bases matching TRBD2. V shed 0 bases, J shed 9 bases, and the junction held 8 bases outside the gene matches. Germline assignment: CDR1 MNHEY and CDR2 SVGAGI. The CDR3 runs to 15 residues. The CDR3: CASSYSGLRGREQFF. The CDR3 DNA reads TGTGCCAGCAGTTACTCGGGACTACGTGGCCGTGAGCAGTTCTTC.

This clone has just a few counts. J is TRBJ2-1 and V is TRBV28; TRBD2 matches at 13 bases. CDR1 MDHEN and CDR2 SYDVKM come from the germline V gene. The CDR3 is 16 amino acids. V was pared by 5 bases and J by 4 bases, with 5 bases of the junction left unmatched. The CDR3 DNA reads TGTGCCAGCAGTCCCTGGACTAGCGGGAGATACAATGAGCAGTTCTTC. Encoded protein: CASSPWTSGRYNEQFF.

The rearrangement joins TRBV3-1 (or the pseudogene TRBV3-2) to TRBJ2-3, with 8 bases matching TRBD1. The CDR3 has 15 residues. The germline V gene has CDR1 LGHDT and CDR2 YNNKEL (reference sequence). V gave up 4 bases and J gave up 3 bases; unmatched junction bases: 6. CDR3 coding DNA: TGTGCCAGCAGCCCCGGACAGGGAGTAACAGATACGCAGTATTTT. Amino acid sequence: CASSPGQGVTDTQYF.

This clone has a single count. The chain links TRBV5-1 to TRBJ2-5; 8 bases line up with TRBD1. Germline V gives CDR1 SGHRS, CDR2 YFSETQ. The CDR3 contains 14 residues. The V segment lost 4 bases and the J segment 2 bases; nucleotides outside the gene matches: 4. The CDR3 protein is CASSKGQGQETQYF. The DNA for the CDR3 is TGCGCCAGCAGCAAAGGACAGGGTCAAGAGACCCAGTACTTC.

The chain links TRBV6-5 to TRBJ2-7; 15 positions agree with TRBD2. This CDR3 spans 15 amino acids. The J segment lost 3 bases and the V segment lost 8 bases, leaving 5 bases of the junction unmatched. CDR1 is MNHEY and CDR2 is SVGAGI in the germline V gene. DNA of the CDR3: TGTGCCAGCCGGGGACTAGCGGGGGGAAACTACGAGCAGTACTTC. Its translation: CASRGLAGGNYEQYF.

This chain connects TRBV30 to TRBJ2-2, with 8 positions matching TRBD2. CDR1 GTSNPN and CDR2 SVGIG come from the germline V gene (reference sequence). V shed 1 base and J 5 bases; nucleotides not matched to a gene: 9. The CDR3 spans 16 residues. CDR3: CAWSADPGLGTGELFF. In DNA, the CDR3 is TGTGCCTGGAGTGCCGACCCGGGACTAGGAACCGGGGAGCTGTTTTTT.

The chain couples TRBV7-9 to TRBJ2-2; TRBD1 agrees at 7 bases. The V segment lost 3 bases and the J segment 4 bases; nucleotides outside the gene matches: 5. Germline V gene data show CDR1 as SEHNR and CDR2 as FQNEAQ (reference sequence). CDR3 length: 15 residues. CDR3 in DNA: TGTGCCAGCAGCTTTAAGGGGGCATTCACCGGGGAGCTGTTTTTT. Translating gives CASSFKGAFTGELFF.

The chain has TRBV29-1 and TRBJ2-7; a weak D match, TRBD1 (6 bases). Looked up from germline, CDR1 is SQVTM and CDR2 is ANQGSEA. Trimming cost V 6 bases and J 7 bases, with 16 bases left between them. The CDR3 totals 12 residues. This CDR3 is CSVETGFEEQYF. The DNA for the CDR3 is TGCAGCGTGGAAACAGGGTTTGAGGAGCAGTACTTC.

The J gene is TRBJ1-3, the V gene TRBV11-2, with a possible D match to TRBD1 (6 bases). Germline V lookup: CDR1 SGHAT, CDR2 FQNNGV. Trimming left V 2 bases short and J 0 bases short, with 11 bases between. The CDR3 covers 16 residues. CDR3 residues: CASSLLTGRSGNTIYF. The CDR3, as DNA: TGTGCCAGCAGCTTACTTACAGGGCGCTCTGGAAACACCATATATTTT.

This CDR3 is CASSGGQGPYEQYF. The CDR3 nucleotides are TGTGCCAGCAGCGGGGGACAGGGACCCTACGAGCAGTACTTC. The V call is TRBV5-6, the J call TRBJ2-7, with 9 bases identical to TRBD1. Trimming at V came to 4 bases and at J to 2 bases, leaving 4 bases not matched to a gene. Per the germline V gene, CDR1 is SGHDT and CDR2 is YYEEEE. The CDR3 consists of 14 residues.

This chain links TRBV19 with TRBJ1-5; TRBD1 agrees at 7 bases. The CDR3 spans 15 residues. The V gene's germline CDR1 is LNHDA and CDR2 SQIVND (reference sequence). The J segment lost 2 bases and the V segment lost 3 bases, leaving 4 bases of the junction unmatched. The CDR3 DNA reads TGTGCCAGTAGTATCGGACAGGTAGGCAATCAGCCCCAGCATTTT. Encoded protein: CASSIGQVGNQPQHF.